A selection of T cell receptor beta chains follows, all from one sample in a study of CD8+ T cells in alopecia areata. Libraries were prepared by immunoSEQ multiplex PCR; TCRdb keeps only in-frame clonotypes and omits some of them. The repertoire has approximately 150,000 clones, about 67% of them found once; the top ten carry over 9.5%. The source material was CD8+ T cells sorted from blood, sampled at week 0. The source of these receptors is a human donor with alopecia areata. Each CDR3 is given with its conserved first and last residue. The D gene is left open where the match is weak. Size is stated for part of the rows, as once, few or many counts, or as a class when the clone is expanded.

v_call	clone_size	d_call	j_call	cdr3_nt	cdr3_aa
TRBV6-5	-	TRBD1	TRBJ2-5	TGTGCCAGCAGTTGGGGGACAGGGATACAAGAGACCCAGTACTTC	CASSWGTGIQETQYF
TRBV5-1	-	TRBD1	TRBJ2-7	TGCGCCAGCAGCCGGGACAGGGCCTTGAACGAGCAGTACTTC	CASSRDRALNEQYF
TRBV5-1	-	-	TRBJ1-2	TGCGCCAGCAGCTTAGTTGTGCCGGGACATAGAGTTATTGGCTACACCTTC	CASSLVVPGHRVIGYTF
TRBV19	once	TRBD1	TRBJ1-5	TGTGCCAGTAGCCACACAGGGGGAAATCAGCCCCAGCATTTT	CASSHTGGNQPQHF
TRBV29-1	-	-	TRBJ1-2	TGCAGCGTTGAAAGGTCAGCAGGGATGGATGGCTACACCTTC	CSVERSAGMDGYTF
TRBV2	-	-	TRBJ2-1	TGTGCCAGCAGTGAAGTGTTGGGGTCCGACTACAATGAGCAGTTCTTC	CASSEVLGSDYNEQFF
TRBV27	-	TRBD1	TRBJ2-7	TGTGCCAGCAAAGACACAGGGGGCCCCTCGGTGAACGAGCAGTACTTC	CASKDTGGPSVNEQYF
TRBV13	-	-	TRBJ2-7	TGTGCCAGCAGCTTAGCAGGGACTCCCTCCTACGAGCAGTACTTC	CASSLAGTPSYEQYF
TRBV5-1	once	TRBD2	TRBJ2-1	TGCGCCAGCAGCGTAAGCGGGGGGTCAGCCAATGAGCAGTTCTTC	CASSVSGGSANEQFF
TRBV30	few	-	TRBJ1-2	TGTGCCTGGAGCTTAGCCGGGGACTATGGCTACACCTTC	CAWSLAGDYGYTF
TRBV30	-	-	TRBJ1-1	TGTGCCTGGAGCGTTTATGACGGACAGAACACTGAAGCTTTCTTT	CAWSVYDGQNTEAFF
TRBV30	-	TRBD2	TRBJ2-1	TGTGCCTGGGACCAAGTGGCGGGGGGGAACAATGAGCAGTTCTTC	CAWDQVAGGNNEQFF
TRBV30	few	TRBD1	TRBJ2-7	TGTGCCTGGAGCGGACAGGGGGCGAACTACGAGCAGTACTTC	CAWSGQGANYEQYF
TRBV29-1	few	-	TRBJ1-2	TGCAGCGTGGGGACGGGTCCTGGCTACACCTTC	CSVGTGPGYTF
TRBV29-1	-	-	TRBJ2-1	TGCAGCGTCCCGGGTTTTTCCTACAATGAGCAGTTCTTC	CSVPGFSYNEQFF
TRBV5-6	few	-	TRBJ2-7	TGTGCCAGCAGCTCCGGCCCTTCCGAGCAGTACTTC	CASSSGPSEQYF
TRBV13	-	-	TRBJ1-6	TGTGCCAGCAGCCTGACCTACGACAGCGGCCGAGGGAATTCACCCCTCCACTTT	CASSLTYDSGRGNSPLHF
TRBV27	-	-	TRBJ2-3	TGTGCCAGCAGTTTATCCGACGGTTCCCTAAGGGATACGCAGTATTTT	CASSLSDGSLRDTQYF
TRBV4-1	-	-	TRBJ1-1	TGCGCCAGCAGCCAAGATTCCTGGGATGGCACTGAAGCTTTCTTT	CASSQDSWDGTEAFF
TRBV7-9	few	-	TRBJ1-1	TGTGCCAGCAGTCAGGACCCATTGAACACTGAAGCTTTCTTT	CASSQDPLNTEAFF
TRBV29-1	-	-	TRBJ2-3	TGCAGCGTCGAAGGTACGGAGAGGGGCGCAGATACGCAGTATTTT	CSVEGTERGADTQYF
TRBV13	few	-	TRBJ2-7	TGTGCCAGCAGCTTTCAGGGCCTCGGCTACGAGCAGTACTTC	CASSFQGLGYEQYF
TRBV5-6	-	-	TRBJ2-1	TGTGCCAGCAGCTTACGTCGGGAGCAGTTCTTC	CASSLRREQFF
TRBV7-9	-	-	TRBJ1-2	TGTGCCAGCAGCTTGAGCGACTATGGCTACACCTTC	CASSLSDYGYTF
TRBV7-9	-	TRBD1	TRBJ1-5	TGTGCCAGCAGCCCGACGGGACAGCCAGCGCCCCAGCATTTT	CASSPTGQPAPQHF
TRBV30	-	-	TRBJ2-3	TGTGCCTGGACGGTTTCTGGGCGGATCACAGATACGCAGTATTTT	CAWTVSGRITDTQYF